The 6 T cell receptor beta chains presented below share a single source sample, sequenced in a study of regulatory T cells in long-lasting Graves disease. To make TCR beta libraries, researchers used iRepertoire HTBI primers and Arm-PCR of CDR3 regions. TCRdb fed the multiplex PCR reads into MiXCR, producing one record per CDR3 protein. The sample includes about 460,000 distinct CDR3 sequences, 12% to 15% of them seen just once. The time point: newly diagnosed GD, antithyroid drugs for less than 3 months. There was RNA extracted from PBMCs, and the TCR library was made from it. These sequences were also reported in another study, on T cells in Graves' hyperthyroidism and ophthalmopathy.

The source material was peripheral blood mononuclear cells (PBMCs), sampled at new diagnosis, from a patient treated with antithyroid drugs. These receptors came from a woman in her forties or fifties with Graves disease.

In its sample, this clonotype was seen a few times. This rearrangement joins TRBV12-3 or TRBV12-4 to TRBJ2-3; 9 bases match TRBD2. This CDR3 spans 15 amino acids. The ends lost 8 bases at V and 4 bases at J; junction bases unmatched: 10. The CDR3 is CASGTHSGSADTQYF. CDR3 DNA sequence: TGTGCCAGCGGTACACATAGCGGGAGTGCAGATACGCAGTATTTT.

This clonotype was counted a few times. The chain recombines TRBV9 with TRBJ2-1, with 11 positions matching TRBD2. Germline V gives CDR1 SGDLS, CDR2 YYNGEE. Trimming at V came to 3 bases and at J to 9 bases, leaving 8 bases not matched to a gene. The length of the CDR3 is 15 residues. The CDR3 protein is CASSAWTSGFSEQFF. The CDR3 DNA is TGTGCCAGCAGCGCTTGGACTAGCGGGTTTTCTGAGCAGTTCTTC.

On this clonotype itself: This likely came from a read error, as a far larger clone is one base away. This chain joins TRBV7-3 and TRBJ2-3; TRBD2 matches at 11 bases. The CDR3 is 17 residues long. Germline-derived CDR1 and CDR2 are SGHTA and FQGTGA. V trimming: 5 bases; J trimming: 6 bases; junction bases outside the gene matches: 13. CDR3 DNA sequence: TGTGCCAGCAGCAGAGAAGGTAGCGGGAGGGCTACGGATACGCAGTATTTT. Amino acids: CASSREGSGRATDTQYF.

J is TRBJ2-1 and V is TRBV9; the D gene is possibly TRBD2 (7 bases). The CDR3 extends over 15 amino acids. The V end lost 1 base, the J end lost 7 bases, and 15 bases lay between the germline ends. Germline CDR1 and CDR2: SGDLS and YYNGEE. The CDR3 sequence: CASSVKPGRGNEQFF. The CDR3 nucleotides are TGTGCCAGCAGCGTAAAGCCAGGGAGGGGGAATGAGCAGTTCTTC. Combining the CDR3 with reference TRBV9 and TRBJ2-1 gives the whole variable domain DSGVTQTPKHLITATGQRVTLRCSPRSGDLSVYWYQQSLDQGLQFLIQYYNGEERAKGNILERFSAQQFPDLHSELNLSSLELGDSALYFCASSVKPGRGNEQFFGPGTRLTVL.

This clonotype showed up just a few times. The chain has TRBV27 and TRBJ1-3; D is uncertain. The CDR3 runs to 13 residues. Trimming removed 11 bases from V and 0 bases from J, with 11 bases in between. Germline V CDR1 and CDR2: MNHEY, SMNVEV (reference sequence). The CDR3 nucleotides are TGTGCCGCAGGCCAGGCCTCTGGAAACACCATATATTTT. Translation: CAAGQASGNTIYF.

This clonotype was seen repeatedly, ten times or more. This chain links TRBV12-3 or TRBV12-4 with TRBJ1-2; D unresolved. V lost 3 bases and J lost 1, with 12 bases in between. There are 15 residues in the CDR3. The CDR3 nucleotides are TGTGCCAGCAGTTTTAAGGCAGCCAATAACTATGGCTACACCTTC. It encodes CASSFKAANNYGYTF.